Shown below are 24 T cell receptor beta chains from a single sample sequenced in a study of T cell repertoires in ileal Crohn's disease. The assay was immunoSEQ multiplex PCR, and TCRdb's table has in-frame clones only and misses some. The sample holds approximately 13,000 clones, around two thirds seen once. The sample comprised ileal tissue. These receptors were collected from an adult with Crohn's disease.

V and J are TRBV5-1 and TRBJ1-1; D possibly corresponds to TRBD1 (5 bases). Germline V gene sequence: CDR1 SGHRS, CDR2 YFSETQ. The CDR3 has 14 residues. Trimming left V 4 bases short and J 0 bases short, with 10 bases between. In DNA, the CDR3 is TGCGCCAGCAGCGTTCGGGACTTGAACACTGAAGCTTTCTTT. This encodes CASSVRDLNTEAFF.

V and J are TRBV27 and TRBJ2-5, with D unclear. The CDR3 extends over 15 amino acids. Germline assignment: CDR1 MNHEY and CDR2 SMNVEV (reference sequence). Trimming cost V 2 bases and J 1 base, with 11 bases left between them. The chain's CDR3 is CASSLKYVTQETQYF. The CDR3 bases are TGTGCCAGCAGTTTAAAGTACGTGACCCAAGAGACCCAGTACTTC.

This chain connects TRBV30 to TRBJ2-5; perhaps TRBD2 as D (5 bases). The V gene's germline CDR1 is GTSNPN and CDR2 SVGIG (reference sequence). The V and J ends lost 2 bases and 3 bases respectively, with 13 bases between them. The CDR3 has 14 amino acids. The CDR3 sequence: CAWSPYVREETQYF. In DNA, the CDR3 is TGTGCCTGGAGTCCCTATGTGCGGGAAGAGACCCAGTACTTC.

The chain combines TRBV6-5 with TRBJ1-5, with D possibly TRBD1 on 6 matching bases. The CDR3 totals 14 residues. V was trimmed by 6 bases and J by 5 bases, leaving 14 bases between them. Germline V lookup: CDR1 MNHEY, CDR2 SVGAGI. CDR3 loop: CASRPRGADQPQHF. In DNA form, the CDR3 reads TGTGCCAGCAGACCTCGGGGGGCGGATCAGCCCCAGCATTTT.

This clone was recorded a few times. This chain connects TRBV21-1 to TRBJ1-1. TRBV21-1 is given as a pseudogene. The length of the CDR3 is 14 residues. The CDR3 here is CASSLTLRNTEAFF. The CDR3 DNA follows: TGTGCCAGCAGCCTCACTTTGAGGAACACTGAAGCTTTCTTT.

The chain uses TRBV5-5 and TRBJ2-2; D uncertain. Germline-derived CDR1 and CDR2 are SGHKS and YYEKEE (reference sequence). CDR3 length equals 14 residues. The V gene lost 1 base and the J gene lost 7 bases, with 11 bases spanning the gap. CDR3 in DNA: TGTGCCAGCAGCTTGTTCGGGTCTGGCGGGGAGCTGTTTTTT. Its translation: CASSLFGSGGELFF.

This chain links TRBV27 with TRBJ2-2; 8 nucleotides align to TRBD2. The V gene's germline CDR1 is MNHEY and CDR2 SMNVEV (reference sequence). The CDR3 is 16 amino acids. After removal of 5 bases from V and 2 bases from J, the junction contained 7 bases not matched to a gene. The CDR3 DNA reads as TGTGCCAGCAGTCTTCGGCGGGGGGAAAACACCGGGGAGCTGTTTTTT. As protein: CASSLRRGENTGELFF.

This chain uses TRBV27 with TRBJ2-2; 13 bases match TRBD2. CDR3 length equals 18 residues. Germline-derived CDR1 and CDR2 are MNHEY and SMNVEV (reference sequence). V lost 2 bases and J lost 5; bases outside the gene matches: 8. In DNA form, the CDR3 reads TGTGCCAGCAGTTTAGGCTCACTAGCGGGGGGGCGGACCGGGGAGCTGTTTTTT. Protein product: CASSLGSLAGGRTGELFF.

The chain couples TRBV19 to TRBJ2-3; D possibly corresponds to TRBD2 (6 bases). CDR3 size: 18 residues. With 0 bases removed from V and 1 base from J, the gap between germline ends came to 17 bases. Per the germline V gene, CDR1 is LNHDA and CDR2 is SQIVND (reference sequence). DNA for the CDR3: TGTGCCAGTAGTATAGATCGTGCTAGCGTGCGGGGCACAGATACGCAGTATTTT. Its translation: CASSIDRASVRGTDTQYF.

This sequence joins TRBV13 and TRBJ2-3; D gene uncertain. In germline, CDR1 is PRHDT, CDR2 FYEKMQ (reference sequence). The V end lost 2 bases, the J end lost 1 base, and 4 bases lay between the germline ends. This CDR3 is 13 amino acids long. The DNA for the CDR3 is TGTGCCAGCAGCTTACCGGGCACAGATACGCAGTATTTT. Amino acid sequence: CASSLPGTDTQYF.

The CDR3 DNA sequence: TGTGCCAGTAGTATTGAGAGCGGGGCCAACGTCCTGACTTTC. Its protein is CASSIESGANVLTF. This chain connects TRBV19 to TRBJ2-6; D remains ambiguous. Germline V gene lookup returns CDR1 LNHDA and CDR2 SQIVND (reference sequence). This CDR3 has 14 amino acids. V was pared by 3 bases and J by 4 bases, with 7 bases between.

CDR3 DNA: TGTGCCAGCAGCTTGAAAGCGGGAGCCACAGATACGCAGTATTTT. Its translation: CASSLKAGATDTQYF. This chain links TRBV5-4 with TRBJ2-3, with 8 nucleotides matching TRBD2. CDR1 is SGHNT, CDR2 YYREEE, per germline (reference sequence). Trimming cost V 1 base and J 2 bases; bases outside gene matches: 3. This CDR3 region has 15 residues. Filled out from reference TRBV5-4 and TRBJ2-3, the complete variable domain reads ETGVTQSPTHLIKTRGQQVTLRCSSQSGHNTVSWYQQALGQGPQFIFQYYREEENGRGNFPPRFSGLQFPNYSSELNVNALELDDSALYLCASSLKAGATDTQYFGPGTRLTVL.

The V gene is TRBV27, the J gene TRBJ1-3; D is perhaps TRBD1 (5 bases). V was shortened by 1 base and J by 3 bases, with 13 bases between the two germline ends. CDR3 length: 16 residues. The V gene's germline CDR1 is MNHEY and CDR2 SMNVEV (reference sequence). The CDR3 region is CASSLFPQGLGNTIYF. CDR3 coding DNA: TGTGCCAGCAGTTTATTCCCCCAGGGCCTTGGAAACACCATATATTTT.

V gene TRBV5-8 combines with J gene TRBJ1-1; D uncertain. The CDR3 extends over 13 amino acids. Trimming pared 0 bases from V and 11 bases from J, leaving 14 bases between. CDR1 and CDR2 (germline): SGHTS, YDEGEE. The CDR3 is CASSLDSTVRAFF. The CDR3 DNA reads as TGTGCCAGCAGCTTGGACTCAACGGTTAGGGCTTTCTTT. The whole variable domain, remainder taken from reference TRBV5-8 and TRBJ1-1, is EAGVTQSPTHLIKTRGQQATLRCSPISGHTSVYWYQQALGLGLQFLLWYDEGEERNRGNFPPRFSGRQFPNYSSELNVNALELEDSALYLCASSLDSTVRAFFGQGTRLTVV.

This clone was observed a single time. The chain recombines TRBV5-1 with TRBJ2-5, with 7 nucleotides matching TRBD1. Germline trimming cut 4 bases from V and 1 base from J; bases unmatched to any gene: 4. The CDR3 loop spans 14 amino acids. In germline, CDR1 is SGHRS, CDR2 YFSETQ. CDR3 sequence reads: CASSPRDSQETQYF. The CDR3 region has the DNA TGCGCCAGCAGCCCCCGGGACAGCCAAGAGACCCAGTACTTC.

This rearrangement joins TRBV15 to TRBJ1-5, with D tentatively TRBD1 (6 bases). The ends were cut back, 0 bases at V and 7 bases at J, with 13 bases in the middle. CDR3 length: 15 amino acids. CDR1 and CDR2 (germline): LNHNV, YYDKDF (reference sequence). CDR3 amino acids: CATSRDGGGGQPQHF. CDR3 coding DNA: TGTGCCACCAGCAGAGATGGCGGGGGGGGCCAGCCCCAGCATTTT.

V is TRBV4-1 and J is TRBJ2-5, with 9 bases that match TRBD1. CDR3 length: 15 amino acids. V lost 1 base to trimming and J lost 5 bases; unmatched junction nucleotides: 5. Germline V gene sequence: CDR1 MGHRA, CDR2 YSYEKL. As DNA, the CDR3 is TGCGCCAGCAGCCAAGTTTGGGGACAGGGCGAGACCCAGTACTTC. It is translated as CASSQVWGQGETQYF.

This clone occurred once. The rearrangement links TRBV4-2 to TRBJ2-1; 13 nucleotides match TRBD2. The CDR3 runs to 17 residues. Germline-derived CDR1 and CDR2 are LGHNA and YNFKEQ. The trim removed 1 base at V and 6 bases at J, leaving 6 bases unmatched. The CDR3 is CASSQAPTSGGANEQFF. CDR3 nucleotides: TGTGCCAGCAGCCAAGCCCCTACTAGCGGGGGGGCCAATGAGCAGTTCTTC.

This CDR3 reads CASSLRDGGNIQYF. The CDR3 region has the DNA TGTGCCAGCAGCCTCAGGGACGGAGGAAACATTCAGTACTTC. The gene calls are TRBV5-6 and TRBJ2-4, with D tentatively TRBD1 or TRBD2 (5 bases each). This CDR3 region has 14 residues. Per germline, CDR1 SGHDT and CDR2 YYEEEE. V was clipped by 4 bases and J by 6 bases, with 14 bases between them.

This clone was observed a handful of times. J is TRBJ1-5 and V is TRBV19, with D hard to call. The germline CDR1 and CDR2 sequences are LNHDA and SQIVND (reference sequence). The V end was cut by 6 bases, the J end by 7 bases, with 13 bases between. CDR3 length equals 13 residues. CDR3 amino acids: CASSLSQGQPQHF. The CDR3, as DNA: TGTGCCAGTAGCCTGTCCCAAGGGCAGCCCCAGCATTTT.

This chain joins TRBV5-6 and TRBJ1-2; TRBD1 matches at 7 bases. This CDR3 spans 14 amino acids. Trimming took 0 bases from V and 3 from J; bases not matched to a gene: 2. Germline V gene data show CDR1 as SGHDT and CDR2 as YYEEEE. The CDR3 coding sequence is TGTGCCAGCAGCTTGGGACAGGGAGACTATGGCTACACCTTC. It encodes CASSLGQGDYGYTF.

This chain uses TRBV4-2 with TRBJ1-1; the D is unclear. This CDR3 contains 14 residues. V lost 0 bases and J lost 8, with 13 bases in between. Germline V gives CDR1 LGHNA, CDR2 YNFKEQ. The CDR3 spells CASSQEIYRSEAFF. The CDR3, as DNA: TGTGCCAGCAGCCAAGAGATATACCGCTCGGAAGCTTTCTTT.

The rearrangement joins TRBV10-1 to TRBJ1-3, with D unclear. This CDR3 is built from 15 residues. The germline V gene has CDR1 WNHNN and CDR2 SYGVQD (reference sequence). Trimming stripped 0 bases from V and 0 bases from J, with 6 bases between. CDR3 DNA sequence: TGCGCCAGCAGTGAGTCGGGAAGCTCTGGAAACACCATATATTTT. It yields the protein CASSESGSSGNTIYF.

This clone occurred a few times. V is TRBV7-2 and J is TRBJ1-2; unclear D gene. The CDR3 covers 14 residues. Looked up from germline, CDR1 is SGHTA and CDR2 is FQGNSA. Trimming shortened V by 6 bases and J by 2 bases, and 13 bases separated the two germline ends. CDR3 in DNA: TGTGCCAGCAGTTACTCGCTGGCCAACTATGGCTACACCTTC. It translates to CASSYSLANYGYTF. Looking up the rest from reference TRBV7-2 and TRBJ1-2 gives the full variable domain: GAGVSQSPSNKVTEKGKDVELRCDPISGHTALYWYRQSLGQGLEFLIYFQGNSAPDKSGLPSDRFSAERTGGSVSTLTIQRTQQEDSAVYLCASSYSLANYGYTFGSGTRLTVV.